Each of the 32 T cell receptor beta chains below was sequenced from the same sample in a study of shared clonotypes between healthy human individuals. Sequencing was performed with immunoSEQ multiplex PCR; in TCRdb, only in-frame clones are kept and a portion is missing. The data contain millions of clones, approximately 90% of them seen just once; the ten biggest clones take up around 0.15%. Sequenced sample: naive CD4+ T cells sorted from blood. The subset denotes: CD45RA+ positively selected. These receptors were taken from a man between 18 and 29 years old in good health.

The J gene is TRBJ1-2, the V gene TRBV5-1; D is ambiguous. The V gene lost 1 base and the J gene lost 4 bases, with 20 bases spanning the gap. The CDR3 runs to 17 residues. The germline V gene encodes CDR1 SGHRS and CDR2 YFSETQ. CDR3 sequence reads: CASSLPGGSKESYGYTF. The CDR3 DNA follows: TGCGCCAGCAGCTTGCCGGGTGGCAGCAAGGAGTCCTATGGCTACACCTTC.

This sequence joins TRBV29-1 and TRBJ2-7, with 7 bases lining up with TRBD2. Trimming cost V 3 bases and J 2 bases; bases outside gene matches: 1. In germline, CDR1 is SQVTM, CDR2 ANQGSEA. CDR3 length: 12 residues. The chain's CDR3 is CSVERGTYEQYF. The DNA of the CDR3 is TGCAGCGTTGAGCGGGGGACCTACGAGCAGTACTTC.

This chain joins TRBV11-3 and TRBJ2-5; D possibly matches TRBD1 or TRBD2 (6 bases each). Looked up from germline, CDR1 is SGHNT and CDR2 is YENEEA. CDR3 length: 15 residues. V was cut by 5 bases and J by 1 base, with 14 bases left in between. For the CDR3, the DNA is TGTGCCAGCAGCCGGGGGCAGAGGACCCAAGAGACCCAGTACTTC. Translated: CASSRGQRTQETQYF.

The rearrangement links TRBV9 to TRBJ2-1; 7 bases match TRBD2. Germline assignment: CDR1 SGDLS and CDR2 YYNGEE. The V gene end was trimmed by 1 base and the J gene end by 8 bases; junction bases not matched to a gene: 9. The CDR3 length is 15 residues. For the CDR3, the DNA is TGTGCCAGCAGCGTATGGGGGGAGGGCCCCTATGAGCAGTTCTTC. Protein: CASSVWGEGPYEQFF.

The chain couples TRBV5-4 to TRBJ1-1; D is perhaps TRBD1 (5 bases). V was trimmed by 2 bases and J by 0 bases, leaving 11 bases between them. Germline lookup yields CDR1 SGHNT and CDR2 YYREEE (reference sequence). The CDR3 is 15 amino acids. CDR3 residues: CASSFAGTMNTEAFF. The CDR3, as DNA: TGTGCCAGCAGCTTCGCCGGGACTATGAACACTGAAGCTTTCTTT.

Only a few counts were recorded for this clone. This chain joins TRBV6-6 and TRBJ1-1, with D uncertain. Trimming removed 4 bases from V and 0 bases from J, with 9 bases in between. CDR1 MNHNY and CDR2 SVGAGI come from the germline V gene (reference sequence). This CDR3 region has 14 residues. The CDR3 nucleotides are TGTGCCAGCAGTTCTGGCAGCCTGAACACTGAAGCTTTCTTT. Its protein product is CASSSGSLNTEAFF.

This sequence joins TRBV5-3 and TRBJ2-7; D remains ambiguous. TRBV5-3 is designated an ORF whose function remains uncertain. The V end lost 6 bases, the J end lost 4 bases, and 11 bases lay between the germline ends. The CDR3 spans 12 residues. CDR3 coding DNA: TGTGCCAGAATGATTAAGGCATACGAGCAGTACTTC. It encodes CARMIKAYEQYF.

The V call is TRBV19, the J call TRBJ1-5; D is possibly TRBD1 (6 bases). The germline gives CDR1 LNHDA, CDR2 SQIVND (reference sequence). Trimming took off 10 bases at V and 3 bases at J, with 16 bases between the two ends. The length of the CDR3 is 14 residues. The CDR3 DNA follows: TGTGCCACCCACTCCGGACAGTTCAATCAGCCCCAGCATTTT. Its translation: CATHSGQFNQPQHF.

This chain uses TRBV30 with TRBJ1-2; no definite D call. CDR1 and CDR2 (germline): GTSNPN, SVGIG (reference sequence). The CDR3 sequence is 11 residues long. The V gene lost 1 base and the J gene lost 9 bases, with 9 bases spanning the gap. The CDR3 region is CAWSGSGSYTF. The CDR3 DNA is TGTGCCTGGAGTGGTTCTGGGAGCTACACCTTC. The full variable domain, rest sourced from reference TRBV30 and TRBJ1-2, is SQTIHQWPATLVQPVGSPLSLECTVEGTSNPNLYWYRQAAGRGLQLLFYSVGIGQISSEVPQNLSASRPQDRQFILSSKKLLLSDSGFYLCAWSGSGSYTFGSGTRLTVV.

The chain uses TRBV4-1 and TRBJ2-1; TRBD2 matches 11 bases. The CDR3 length is 15 residues. J gave up 4 bases and V 4 bases, and 3 bases lay outside the gene matches. Germline loops: CDR1 MGHRA, CDR2 YSYEKL. The CDR3 loop reads CASSLRTSGYNEQFF. The CDR3 DNA reads TGCGCCAGCAGCCTGCGGACTAGCGGGTACAATGAGCAGTTCTTC.

Concerning this clone itself: This sample includes further DNA sequences coding for the same CDR3. The rearrangement links TRBV5-5 to TRBJ2-5, with 11 nucleotides matching TRBD2. This CDR3 region has 16 residues. CDR1 is SGHKS and CDR2 is YYEKEE in the germline V gene (reference sequence). The V gene end was trimmed by 4 bases and the J gene end by 1 base; junction bases not matched to a gene: 6. The CDR3 reads CASSASLAGGQETQYF. The DNA of the CDR3 is TGTGCCAGCAGCGCCTCCCTAGCGGGAGGCCAAGAGACCCAGTACTTC.

The CDR3 bases are TGTGCCAGCTCACCAACCCGGGGGGTCGAGCAGTACTTC. Translation: CASSPTRGVEQYF. This chain links TRBV19 with TRBJ2-7; the match to TRBD2 covers 7 bases. In germline, CDR1 is LNHDA, CDR2 SQIVND (reference sequence). The CDR3 length is 13 residues. J lost 6 bases, V lost 9 bases, and 11 bases had no gene match.

The V call is TRBV5-1, the J call TRBJ2-2, with D perhaps TRBD1 (7 bases). Per the germline V gene, CDR1 is SGHRS and CDR2 is YFSETQ. V dropped 4 bases and J dropped 5 bases, with 18 bases sitting between them. This CDR3 has 16 amino acids. Here the CDR3 reads CASSPSRQGGTGELFF. The CDR3 nucleotides read TGCGCCAGCAGCCCCTCTAGACAGGGAGGAACCGGGGAGCTGTTTTTT.

J is TRBJ1-5 and V is TRBV30; TRBD1 might be the D (5 bases). The germline CDR1 and CDR2 sequences are GTSNPN and SVGIG (reference sequence). V lost 2 bases to trimming and J lost 3 bases, with 8 bases between them. This CDR3 comprises 13 residues. CDR3 DNA sequence: TGTGCCTGGAGTCAGGACATCAATCAGCCCCAGCATTTT. Its translation is CAWSQDINQPQHF.

The gene calls are TRBV10-3 and TRBJ2-1; D unclear. The CDR3 totals 14 residues. Germline values: CDR1 ENHRY, CDR2 SYGVKD. Trimming removed 6 bases from V and 5 bases from J, with 14 bases in between. Written as DNA, the CDR3 is TGTGCCATCAGCCATACGACGGTCGACAATGAGCAGTTCTTC. This sequence encodes CAISHTTVDNEQFF.

CDR3: CAIAPHETGATEAFF. CDR3 sequence (DNA): TGTGCCATCGCTCCCCACGAGACAGGGGCCACTGAAGCTTTCTTT. J is TRBJ1-1 and V is TRBV10-3, with 8 bases that match TRBD1. The CDR3 contains 15 residues. The germline CDR1 and CDR2 sequences are ENHRY and SYGVKD. V was clipped by 8 bases and J by 4 bases; unmatched bases: 12.

The chain combines TRBV7-2 with TRBJ1-5, with D perhaps matching TRBD1 (5 bases). V was pared by 4 bases and J by 6 bases, with 13 bases between. Germline V gene lookup returns CDR1 SGHTA and CDR2 FQGNSA. This CDR3 spans 14 amino acids. As DNA, the CDR3 is TGTGCCAGCAGCTCGGGGGAATTTAGTCAGCCCCAGCATTTT. Protein sequence: CASSSGEFSQPQHF.

The chain couples TRBV5-1 to TRBJ1-5; TRBD1 is a possible D gene (5 bases). Trimming stripped 5 bases from V and 0 bases from J, with 12 bases between. Per germline, CDR1 SGHRS and CDR2 YFSETQ. This CDR3 spans 15 amino acids. CDR3 nucleotide sequence: TGCGCCAGCAGACGGGACCCTAATAGCAATCAGCCCCAGCATTTT. Its translation: CASRRDPNSNQPQHF.

Note on this clone: This sample also contains other DNA sequences that code for the same CDR3. This chain joins TRBV5-1 and TRBJ2-3; TRBD1 matches 9 bases. V was clipped by 4 bases and J by 6 bases; unmatched bases: 6. CDR1 is SGHRS, CDR2 YFSETQ, per germline. The CDR3 contains 14 residues. The CDR3 sequence is CASSPGQGSDTQYF. CDR3 nucleotides: TGCGCCAGCAGCCCGGGACAGGGATCCGATACGCAGTATTTT.

The rearrangement joins TRBV28 to TRBJ1-4, with a possible D match to TRBD1 (6 bases). The CDR3 runs to 14 residues. Germline V gene sequence: CDR1 MDHEN, CDR2 SYDVKM. V lost 6 bases and J lost 4, with 12 bases in between. CDR3 loop: CASRAAGVNEKLFF. The CDR3 coding sequence is TGTGCCAGCAGAGCGGCAGGGGTTAATGAAAAACTGTTTTTT.

As regards this clone: This same CDR3 is encoded by further DNA sequences in the sample. The chain couples TRBV6-5 to TRBJ1-2, with TRBD1 identical over 8 bases. After removal of 6 bases from V and 5 bases from J, the junction contained 8 bases not matched to a gene. The CDR3 is 14 amino acids. Germline CDR1 and CDR2: MNHEY and SVGAGI. The CDR3 reads CASSRGQGLYGYTF. The CDR3 DNA sequence: TGTGCCAGCAGCCGCGGACAGGGCCTGTATGGCTACACCTTC.

The chain uses TRBV2 and TRBJ1-6; D is uncertain. CDR1 SNHLY and CDR2 FYNNEI come from the germline V gene. Trimming removed 6 bases at V and 9 bases at J, with 24 bases between. This CDR3 contains 17 residues. The DNA of the CDR3 is TGTGCCAGCAGCGAGTTCTCCGGGGTGCTAATGAGTTCACCCCTCCACTTT. It specifies CASSEFSGVLMSSPLHF.

This clone was found once. The gene calls are TRBV28 and TRBJ1-2; D is perhaps TRBD1 (5 bases). The CDR3 runs 13 residues. The germline CDR1 and CDR2 sequences are MDHEN and SYDVKM. V lost 3 bases and J 8 bases, leaving 13 bases between the germline ends. Here the CDR3 DNA reads TGTGCCAGCAGTTTGACAGAAGCTAGCGGCTACACCTTC. Translation gives CASSLTEASGYTF.

CDR3 sequence reads: CASSATSGGNNEQFF. As DNA, the CDR3 is TGTGCCAGCAGCGCGACTAGCGGGGGGAACAATGAGCAGTTCTTC. The chain is built from TRBV9 and TRBJ2-1, with TRBD2 identical over 13 bases. CDR3 length: 15 residues. Germline lookup yields CDR1 SGDLS and CDR2 YYNGEE. Trimming removed 3 bases from V and 5 bases from J; junction bases left unmatched: 2.

This clone was picked up one time. The chain couples TRBV11-2 to TRBJ2-7; 10 nucleotides agree with TRBD1. This CDR3 has 14 residues. V was clipped by 1 base and J by 6 bases; unmatched bases: 3. Germline assignment: CDR1 SGHAT and CDR2 FQNNGV. CDR3 amino acids: CASSLADRGVEQYF. The CDR3 DNA reads TGTGCCAGCAGCTTAGCGGACAGGGGGGTCGAGCAGTACTTC.

The CDR3 sequence: CASSLDPGGGTEAFF. The CDR3 coding sequence is TGCGCCAGCAGCTTGGACCCGGGAGGGGGCACTGAAGCTTTCTTT. The rearrangement joins TRBV5-1 to TRBJ1-1; D is possibly TRBD1 (6 bases). The ends were cut back, 0 bases at V and 4 bases at J, with 13 bases in the middle. Germline CDR1 is SGHRS and CDR2 is YFSETQ. The CDR3 extends over 15 amino acids.

V gene TRBV5-6 combines with J gene TRBJ2-1; D is perhaps TRBD1 or TRBD2 (5 bases each). Trimming pared 2 bases from V and 3 bases from J, leaving 12 bases between. The CDR3 sequence is 15 residues long. CDR1 is SGHDT, CDR2 YYEEEE, per germline. CDR3 loop: CASSFRGTLYNEQFF. The DNA of the CDR3 is TGTGCCAGCAGCTTCCGGGGCACCCTCTACAATGAGCAGTTCTTC.

The CDR3 here is CATSRDAGTAKNIQYF. The DNA of the CDR3 is TGTGCCACCAGCAGAGATGCAGGCACTGCCAAAAACATTCAGTACTTC. The V and J genes are TRBV15 and TRBJ2-4; D unresolved. Germline V lookup: CDR1 LNHNV, CDR2 YYDKDF (reference sequence). The CDR3 covers 16 residues. V was pared by 0 bases and J by 1 base, with 10 bases between.

This clone was observed once. V and J are TRBV5-1 and TRBJ1-1, with D unresolved. The V gene lost 0 bases and the J gene lost 7 bases, with 13 bases spanning the gap. The CDR3 runs 14 residues. Per the germline V gene, CDR1 is SGHRS and CDR2 is YFSETQ. CDR3 sequence (DNA): TGCGCCAGCAGCTTGGGGAGGACCGAGGGTGAAGCTTTCTTT. Its translation: CASSLGRTEGEAFF.

This clone came up once. The chain employs TRBV28 and TRBJ1-4; weak D call: TRBD1 (6 bases). Germline lookup yields CDR1 MDHEN and CDR2 SYDVKM. Trimming removed 3 bases at V and 7 bases at J, with 12 bases between. The CDR3 has 14 amino acids. As DNA, the CDR3 is TGTGCCAGCAGTTTTAGCCTCAGGGGTGAAAAACTGTTTTTT. This codes for CASSFSLRGEKLFF. The whole variable domain, filled in from reference TRBV28 and TRBJ1-4, reads DVKVTQSSRYLVKRTGEKVFLECVQDMDHENMFWYRQDPGLGLRLIYFSYDVKMKEKGDIPEGYSVSREKKERFSLILESASTNQTSMYLCASSFSLRGEKLFFGSGTQLSVL.

The chain combines TRBV7-9 with TRBJ2-3; TRBD2 aligns across 8 bases. Looked up from germline, CDR1 is SEHNR and CDR2 is FQNEAQ (reference sequence). The V segment lost 6 bases and the J segment 0 bases; nucleotides outside the gene matches: 11. The CDR3 is 17 residues long. The CDR3 nucleotides read TGTGCCAGCAGTTCAGAGCGGGGGATACCTAGCACAGATACGCAGTATTTT. Protein: CASSSERGIPSTDTQYF.

Note on this clone: This same CDR3 is encoded by further DNA sequences in the sample. The V and J genes are TRBV28 and TRBJ1-1; D is unclear. V lost 5 bases and J 1 base, leaving 11 bases between the germline ends. The CDR3 runs to 14 residues. Germline assignment: CDR1 MDHEN and CDR2 SYDVKM. The CDR3 loop is CASSPPDRNTEAFF. In DNA, the CDR3 is TGTGCCAGCAGTCCCCCGGACCGGAACACTGAAGCTTTCTTT.